This is a list of T cell receptor beta chains from one sample in a study of T cell repertoires in cytomegalovirus infection. MiXCR, applied by TCRdb to the reads, yields one record per CDR3 protein. Altogether about 920,000 distinct CDR3 sequences are present, approximately 31% being singletons, with the ten largest covering about an eighth. Their antigen targets remain unknown. The sample in question was cultured CD8+ T cells from PBMCs, obtained from culture after CMV antigen stimulation. The receptors were gathered from a human donor in good health (CMV status not recorded). Some clones in this sample may be carry-over from other donors' samples. Each CDR3 is given with its conserved first and last residue. The D gene is left open where the match is weak. Part of the rows lack a size; the others show once, few, many or a class for expanded clones.

v_gene	j_gene	d_gene	abundance	CDR3nt	CDR3aa
TRBV7-6	TRBJ1-1	.	.	TGTGCCAGCAGCTCAGCGGCGACGGGGCTGGGAACTGAAGCTTTCTTT	CASSSAATGLGTEAFF
TRBV5-1	TRBJ1-1	TRBD1	.	TGCGCCAGCAGGGGACAGCCAACGGAAGCTTTCTTT	CASRGQPTEAFF
TRBV7-9	TRBJ2-1	TRBD1	many	TGTGCCAGCAGCTTAGGGGGACAGGGAATTACCTACAATGAGCAGTTCTTC	CASSLGGQGITYNEQFF
TRBV6-2/TRBV6-3	TRBJ1-1	TRBD1	.	TGTGCCAGCAGTTACTCGACAGGGCCGGGGGGCACTGAAGCTTTCTTT	CASSYSTGPGGTEAFF
TRBV6-6	TRBJ1-2	.	few	TGTGCCAGCAGTTACTCTTCCGGGGACCCTGGCTACACCTTC	CASSYSSGDPGYTF
TRBV20-1	TRBJ1-1	.	.	TGCAGTGCTAGAGATAGAGATGGGTATGGGGAGGCGAACACTGAAGCTTTCTTT	CSARDRDGYGEANTEAFF
TRBV12-3/TRBV12-4	TRBJ2-6	.	.	TGTGCCAGCAACCCTCCGCCCGGGATTGGGGCCAACGTCCTGACTTTC	CASNPPPGIGANVLTF
TRBV7-9	TRBJ1-1	.	.	TGTGCCAGCAGCCCCTCGTACATGAACACTGAAGCTTTCTTT	CASSPSYMNTEAFF
TRBV6-4	TRBJ1-5	.	.	TGTGCCAGCAGTGACGCGCCCGGTCAGCCCCAGCATTTT	CASSDAPGQPQHF
TRBV12-3/TRBV12-4	TRBJ2-3	TRBD1	few	TGTGCCAGCAGTTCAACCGGGACAGGACCACACCCTACGCAGTATTTT	CASSSTGTGPHPTQYF
TRBV25-1	TRBJ1-2	.	.	TGTGCCAGCAGTGAATATTGGGACTACAGGGATGGCTACACCTTC	CASSEYWDYRDGYTF
TRBV27	TRBJ2-3	.	.	TGTGCCAGCAGTTATCAAGGGAAGCAGTATTTT	CASSYQGKQYF
TRBV4-1	TRBJ1-4	.	.	TGCGCCAGCAGCCAAGTGGGCGGAGGAGAGGGTGAAAAACTGTTTTTT	CASSQVGGGEGEKLFF
TRBV7-9	TRBJ1-2	TRBD1	.	TGTGCCAGCAGCTCCCCCACAGGGGGGAACTATGGCTACACCTTC	CASSSPTGGNYGYTF
TRBV5-1	TRBJ1-1	.	.	TGCGCCAGCAGCTTCGACAGGAGGGACACTGAAGCTTTCTTT	CASSFDRRDTEAFF
TRBV7-9	TRBJ2-1	TRBD1	few	TGTGCCAGCAGCCCTCCTATCCGGGACAGGGGAGGCAATGAGCAGTTCTTC	CASSPPIRDRGGNEQFF
TRBV7-9	TRBJ2-7	.	few	TGTGCCAGCAGGAAAACGGGACTCGCATACGAGCAGTACTTC	CASRKTGLAYEQYF
TRBV27	TRBJ2-1	.	.	TGTGCCAGCACCTCAAAAGCCGGACCCGTACGGAATGAGCAGTTCTTC	CASTSKAGPVRNEQFF
TRBV7-8	TRBJ2-2	.	many	TGTGCCAGCAGCTTTCCGGACGGGACCGGGGAGCTGTTTTTT	CASSFPDGTGELFF
TRBV12-3/TRBV12-4	TRBJ2-4	TRBD2	.	TGTGCCAGCAGTTTTGGGCTAGCGGGGAGTTTAAACATTCAGTACTTC	CASSFGLAGSLNIQYF
TRBV27	TRBJ1-5	.	few	TGTGCCAGCAGTTCGGGGGGCGAGGCTCAGCCCCAGCATTTT	CASSSGGEAQPQHF
TRBV7-9	TRBJ1-1	.	many	TGTGCCAGCAGGGACGAGGTTCACACTGAAGCTTTCTTT	CASRDEVHTEAFF
TRBV4-1	TRBJ1-2	.	.	TGCGCCAGCAGCCACTGGGTATCTGGCTACACCTTC	CASSHWVSGYTF
TRBV11-2	TRBJ2-4	TRBD2	many	TGTGCCAGCAGCTTAATTGCTAGCGGGGACCTTCTTCTAGCCAAAAACATTCAGTACTTC	CASSLIASGDLLLAKNIQYF
TRBV13	TRBJ1-2	.	.	TGTGCCAGCAGCTTAGGCAGGGCGAATGGCTACACCTTC	CASSLGRANGYTF
TRBV9	TRBJ2-1	.	.	TGTGCCAGCAGCGCGAAGGGGAATAGTTGGGGCCCCAATGAGCAGTTCTTC	CASSAKGNSWGPNEQFF
TRBV2	TRBJ1-5	.	few	TGTGCCAGCAGCGAAAGCCCCCTTGGTAATCAGCCCCAGCATTTT	CASSESPLGNQPQHF
TRBV20-1	TRBJ1-2	.	few	TGCAGTGCTAGAGATGAATGGGGCGGGAGTGGCTACACCTTC	CSARDEWGGSGYTF
TRBV2	TRBJ1-1	.	.	TGTGCCAGCAGTGTCCCGTGGGTGAACACTGAAGCTTTCTTT	CASSVPWVNTEAFF
TRBV27	TRBJ2-3	TRBD2	few	TGTGCCAGCAGTTTTAGACGACCGGGACTAGCGGGAGATACGCAGTATTTT	CASSFRRPGLAGDTQYF
TRBV15	TRBJ2-2	.	few	TGTGCCACCAGCAGACCCTTCACCGGGGAGCTGTTTTTT	CATSRPFTGELFF
TRBV20-1	TRBJ1-2	TRBD1	.	TGCAGTGCTAGGACAGGGCCCATGGCAACCAATGGCTACACCTTC	CSARTGPMATNGYTF
TRBV6-5	TRBJ1-2	.	.	TGTGCCAGCAGTTACTCGATGGGTCAGGCTAACTATGGCTACACCTTC	CASSYSMGQANYGYTF
TRBV12-3/TRBV12-4	TRBJ2-2	.	few	TGTGCCAGCACCACACTTCCTAGTTCCGGGGAGCTGTTTTTT	CASTTLPSSGELFF
TRBV7-6	TRBJ1-1	.	.	TGTGTCAGCAGCCACAGGGTGAGTGACACTGAAGCTTTCTTT	CVSSHRVSDTEAFF
TRBV7-6	TRBJ2-1	TRBD2	few	TGTGCCAGCAGCTTGCTAGCGGGGGAAGATGAGCAGTTCTTC	CASSLLAGEDEQFF
TRBV29-1	TRBJ1-2	TRBD1	.	TGCAGCGTTGAAGCCCATCCCGGGACAGGGGGTTATGGCTACACCTTC	CSVEAHPGTGGYGYTF
TRBV7-8	TRBJ2-5	TRBD2	many	TGTGCCAGCAGCTTTTTGGGACTAGCGGGGGAACCCGAAGAGACCCAGTACTTC	CASSFLGLAGEPEETQYF
TRBV28	TRBJ1-2	.	.	TGTGCCAGCAGTTTATTCCGGACAACAAACTATGGCTACACCTTC	CASSLFRTTNYGYTF
TRBV7-2	TRBJ2-1	TRBD2	few	TGTGCCAGCAGCTTAGCCCTATGGACTAGCGGGGGGTCCCGTGGGGATGAGCAGTTCTTC	CASSLALWTSGGSRGDEQFF
TRBV7-9	TRBJ2-6	.	many	TGTGCCAGCAGCACCCAAGGACAGCTACTAAGCTCTGGGGCCAACGTCCTGACTTTC	CASSTQGQLLSSGANVLTF
TRBV6-8	TRBJ2-7	.	few	TGTGCCAGCTCCTACGGCACCTACGAGCAGTACTTC	CASSYGTYEQYF
TRBV7-4	TRBJ2-1	.	.	TGTGCCAGCAAACAGGGAGCGGATGAGCAGTTCTTC	CASKQGADEQFF
TRBV20-1	TRBJ1-6	TRBD1	.	TGCAGTGCCCTGGGACAGGGGGTTACCCCCCTCCACTTT	CSALGQGVTPLHF
TRBV25-1	TRBJ1-2	TRBD1	.	TGTGCCAGCAGTGACGCTGGGACAGCGGGCTATGGCTACACCTTC	CASSDAGTAGYGYTF
TRBV6-5	TRBJ2-7	.	few	TGTGCCAGCAGTTACTTCGACGGATACGAGCAGTACTTC	CASSYFDGYEQYF
TRBV6-5	TRBJ2-5	.	few	TGTGCCAGCAGTTACAGAACGGGGTTCGGGGAGACCCAGTACTTC	CASSYRTGFGETQYF
TRBV7-9	TRBJ1-1	.	few	TGTGCCAGCAGCTTCAAGGGGAATCCGAACACTGAAGCTTTCTTT	CASSFKGNPNTEAFF
TRBV7-9	TRBJ1-5	TRBD1	.	TGTGCCAGCAGCTTAGAAGGACAGGGTGGACAGCCCCAGCATTTT	CASSLEGQGGQPQHF
TRBV7-6	TRBJ2-2	TRBD1	.	TGTGCCACCAGGGACAGGGGAACCACCGGGGAGCTGTTTTTT	CATRDRGTTGELFF
TRBV20-1	TRBJ1-3	TRBD1	.	TGCAGTGCAAGTACCCGACAGGGATCTGGAAACACCATATATTTT	CSASTRQGSGNTIYF
TRBV7-8	TRBJ2-7	.	many	TGTGCCAGCAGACCACAGGGTTCCTACGAGCAGTACTTC	CASRPQGSYEQYF
TRBV6-2/TRBV6-3	TRBJ2-5	.	few	TGTGCCAGCAGTTCTCCTCCCGGGGCAGCTCCGGGGGAGACCCAGTACTTC	CASSSPPGAAPGETQYF
TRBV19	TRBJ2-7	TRBD1	.	TGTGCCAGCACAGGGGCCTCTTCCTACGAGCAGTACTTC	CASTGASSYEQYF
TRBV7-3	TRBJ2-1	.	many	TGTGCCAGCAGCTTAACCCCCGGGTACAATGAGCAGTTCTTC	CASSLTPGYNEQFF
TRBV4-1	TRBJ2-7	.	.	TGCGCCAGCAGCATCCGGGACGGGTCCTACGAGCAGTACTTC	CASSIRDGSYEQYF
TRBV6-5	TRBJ2-7	.	.	TGTGCCAGCAGTTACCGTCACGGACCCTACGAGCAGTACTTC	CASSYRHGPYEQYF